The rows below give T cell receptor beta chains drawn from one sample of a study of cytomegalovirus exposure and HLA in healthy donors. The repertoire was sequenced with immunoSEQ multiplex PCR; TCRdb's copy has only in-frame clones and lacks some. The repertoire holds roughly 120,000 clones, with 65% to 85% as singletons. Sequencing was performed on PBMCs. All receptors derive from a woman aged 40 to 50 in good health and CMV-seropositive. Each CDR3 is given with its conserved first and last residue. D genes are given only for firm matches. Clone size is given for some rows only: seen once, a few or many times, or a class if the clone is expanded.

.	TRBJ1-6	few	TRBV30	TGTGCCTCCCGGGACAACTCCTATAATTCACCCCTCCACTTT	CASRDNSYNSPLHF
TRBD1	TRBJ1-6	few	TRBV11-2	TGTGCCAGCAGTTCATACAGACAGGGCTTGAATTCACCCCTCCACTTT	CASSSYRQGLNSPLHF
.	TRBJ2-7	once	TRBV27	TGTGCCAGCAGTTTGGTGGGCGGGACGGCTTCCTACGAGCAGTACTTC	CASSLVGGTASYEQYF
TRBD1	TRBJ2-5	.	TRBV6-5	TGTGCCAGCAGTTACCGGACAGGGAGAGAGACCCAGTACTTC	CASSYRTGRETQYF
TRBD1	TRBJ1-1	.	TRBV5-1	TGCGCCAGCAGCTCCGTACCGGGACAGGGTTGGGAAGCTTTCTTT	CASSSVPGQGWEAFF
TRBD2	TRBJ2-3	.	TRBV5-1	TGCGCCAGCAGCCGGGGACTAGCGGGGTCTTTGGATACGCAGTATTTT	CASSRGLAGSLDTQYF
.	TRBJ1-2	.	TRBV6-1	TGTGCCAGCAGTGCCCCTGTTGGCTACACCTTC	CASSAPVGYTF
.	TRBJ2-7	.	TRBV28	TGTGCCAGCAGTCAATACGAGCAGTACTTC	CASSQYEQYF
TRBD1	TRBJ1-1	few	TRBV18	TGTGCCAGCTCTCCCAAACAAGGACAGGATGAAGCTTTCTTT	CASSPKQGQDEAFF
.	TRBJ1-1	.	TRBV5-1	TGCGCCAGCAGCATCAGGGGGAACACTGAAGCTTTCTTT	CASSIRGNTEAFF
TRBD2	TRBJ2-1	once	TRBV28	TGTGCCAGCAGTCCTTTGCGGGAGGATAGCTACAATGAGCAGTTCTTC	CASSPLREDSYNEQFF
TRBD1	TRBJ2-1	.	TRBV5-1	TGCGCCAGCAGCTTGGCACAGGGGGCATACAATGAGCAGTTCTTC	CASSLAQGAYNEQFF
.	TRBJ1-1	.	TRBV7-8	TGTGCCAGCAGCTTGGGGAGTGACCCTGAAGCTTTCTTT	CASSLGSDPEAFF
.	TRBJ2-1	.	TRBV30	TGTGCCTGGAGTGCGGGGAGCAATGAGCAGTTCTTC	CAWSAGSNEQFF
.	TRBJ1-5	.	TRBV5-1	TGCGCCAGCAGCTTGGAACCAGGGAGCAATCAGCCCCAGCATTTT	CASSLEPGSNQPQHF
.	TRBJ2-1	few	TRBV25-1	TGTGCCAGCAGTGAATGGGTCGGAGACAATGAGCAGTTCTTC	CASSEWVGDNEQFF
TRBD2	TRBJ2-3	.	TRBV6-1	TGTGCCAGCAGTGTCTATATTAGCGGGGGACTTAGCACAGATACGCAGTATTTT	CASSVYISGGLSTDTQYF
.	TRBJ2-7	.	TRBV6-5	TGTGCCAGCAGACTTGAAACAGGATCCTACGAGCAGTACTTC	CASRLETGSYEQYF
TRBD2	TRBJ2-3	.	TRBV7-9	TGTGCCACCTTCGTCGCGAGGGAGGGCAAATCTAGCACAGATACGCAGTATTTT	CATFVAREGKSSTDTQYF
.	TRBJ1-2	.	TRBV30	TGTGCCTGGGCAAGGGGTAACTATGGCTACACCTTC	CAWARGNYGYTF
TRBD2	TRBJ2-1	.	TRBV9	TGTGCCAGCAGCGTTGGGACTAGCGGGAGGATCGATGAGCAGTTCTTC	CASSVGTSGRIDEQFF
.	TRBJ2-5	.	TRBV15	TGTGCCACCAGCAGAGGGCGGACCCAGGGGGAGACCCAGTACTTC	CATSRGRTQGETQYF
TRBD2	TRBJ2-5	.	TRBV25-1	TGTGCCAGCAGTGACGGGGGGCAAGAGACCCAGTACTTC	CASSDGGQETQYF
TRBD2	TRBJ2-5	.	TRBV30	TGTGCCTGGAGTACAGGACTAGCGGACAAAGAGACCCAGTACTTC	CAWSTGLADKETQYF
.	TRBJ2-5	few	TRBV29-1	TGCAGCGTTGGGGGGCAGGGAGAGACCCAGTACTTC	CSVGGQGETQYF
TRBD1	TRBJ1-2	few	TRBV5-4	TGTGCCAGCAGCGATCCGGGACAGGGGATTCTAACTAACTATGGCTACACCTTC	CASSDPGQGILTNYGYTF
TRBD2	TRBJ2-3	.	TRBV5-8	TGTGCCAGCAACCTAGCGGGGGGGCCTGATACGCAGTATTTT	CASNLAGGPDTQYF
TRBD2	TRBJ2-7	.	TRBV14	TGTGCCAGCAGCCAAACACGGACTAGTTTGTTCGAGCAGTACTTC	CASSQTRTSLFEQYF
TRBD2	TRBJ2-7	.	TRBV6-5	TGTGCCAGTACAAGCGGGAGCATCTACGAGCAGTACTTC	CASTSGSIYEQYF
.	TRBJ1-1	.	TRBV7-2	TGTGCCAGCAGCTTAGGGGCAGCCATGAACACTGAAGCTTTCTTT	CASSLGAAMNTEAFF
TRBD1	TRBJ1-2	.	TRBV10-3	TGTGCCATCAGGGGGACAGGGGGAAACTATGGCTACACCTTC	CAIRGTGGNYGYTF
TRBD2	TRBJ2-7	.	TRBV19	TGTGCCAGTAGTATGGGAAGTGCGGGAGACGACGAGCAGTACTTC	CASSMGSAGDDEQYF
TRBD1	TRBJ1-1	.	TRBV7-9	TGTGCCAGCAGCCGCGTAGAGGGGGCGTACACTGAAGCTTTCTTT	CASSRVEGAYTEAFF
TRBD1	TRBJ1-4	.	TRBV2	TGTGCCAGCAGAGACGGGACAGGGGGTTATGAGGAAAAACTGTTTTTT	CASRDGTGGYEEKLFF
.	TRBJ1-3	once	TRBV4-3	TGCGCCAGCAGCCAAGATCGCGGGGGAAACACCATATATTTT	CASSQDRGGNTIYF
TRBD1	TRBJ2-2	.	TRBV7-9	TGTGCCAGCAGCTTCACAGGGGACACCGGGGAGCTGTTTTTT	CASSFTGDTGELFF
TRBD1	TRBJ1-4	.	TRBV5-1	TGCGCCAGCAGCGCAGGGGGAGATGAAAAACTGTTTTTT	CASSAGGDEKLFF
TRBD1	TRBJ2-7	.	TRBV14	TGTGCCAGCACGTCTCCCGGGACAGCCGCATTTTACGAGCAGTACTTC	CASTSPGTAAFYEQYF
.	TRBJ2-5	.	TRBV14	TGTGCCAGCAGCCAAAGACAGGCCTCAAAGGAGACCCAGTACTTC	CASSQRQASKETQYF
.	TRBJ1-4	.	TRBV20-1	TGCAGTGCTAGCCCTGGGACACCCCCCTTTTTT	CSASPGTPPFF
.	TRBJ2-7	.	TRBV2	TGTGCCAGCAGTGAAGCGCACATGGGACTGCAGTACTTC	CASSEAHMGLQYF
.	TRBJ1-2	few	TRBV4-1	TGCGCCAGCAGCTTGGGGGACCGGGGGGGCTACACCTTC	CASSLGDRGGYTF
.	TRBJ2-1	.	TRBV6-6	TGTGCCAGCATCGGGACTGCCTCCTACAATGAGCAGTTCTTC	CASIGTASYNEQFF